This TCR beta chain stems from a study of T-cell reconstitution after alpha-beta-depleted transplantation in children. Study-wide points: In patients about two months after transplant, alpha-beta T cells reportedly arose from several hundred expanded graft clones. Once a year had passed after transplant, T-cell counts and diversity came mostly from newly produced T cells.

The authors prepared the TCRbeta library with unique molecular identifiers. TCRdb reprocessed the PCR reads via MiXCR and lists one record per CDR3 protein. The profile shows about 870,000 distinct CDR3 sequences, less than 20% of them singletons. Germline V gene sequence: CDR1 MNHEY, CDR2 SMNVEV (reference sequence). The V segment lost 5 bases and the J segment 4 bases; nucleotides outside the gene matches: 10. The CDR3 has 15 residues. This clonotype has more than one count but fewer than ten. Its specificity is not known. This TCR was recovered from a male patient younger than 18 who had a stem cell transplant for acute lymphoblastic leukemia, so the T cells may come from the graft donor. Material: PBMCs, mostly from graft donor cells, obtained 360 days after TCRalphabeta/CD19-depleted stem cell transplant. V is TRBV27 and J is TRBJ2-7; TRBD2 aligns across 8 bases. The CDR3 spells CASSIKRELRYEQYF. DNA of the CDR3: TGTGCCAGCAGTATTAAGCGGGAGTTGCGATACGAGCAGTACTTC.